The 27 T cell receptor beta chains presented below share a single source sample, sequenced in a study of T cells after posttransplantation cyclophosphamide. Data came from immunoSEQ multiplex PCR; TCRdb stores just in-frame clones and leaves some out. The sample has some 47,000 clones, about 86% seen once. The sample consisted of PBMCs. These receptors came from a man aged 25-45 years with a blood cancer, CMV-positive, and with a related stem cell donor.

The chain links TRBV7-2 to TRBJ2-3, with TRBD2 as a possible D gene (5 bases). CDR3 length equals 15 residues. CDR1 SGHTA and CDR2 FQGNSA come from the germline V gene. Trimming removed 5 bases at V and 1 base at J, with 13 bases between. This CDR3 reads CASSPDSLGTDTQYF. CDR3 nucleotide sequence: TGTGCCAGCAGCCCGGATTCACTAGGCACAGATACGCAGTATTTT.

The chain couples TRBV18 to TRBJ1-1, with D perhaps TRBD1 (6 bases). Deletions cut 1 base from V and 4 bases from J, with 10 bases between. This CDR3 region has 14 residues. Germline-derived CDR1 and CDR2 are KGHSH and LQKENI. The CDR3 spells CASSPRGPGTEAFF. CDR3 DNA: TGTGCCAGCTCACCACGGGGGCCGGGCACTGAAGCTTTCTTT.

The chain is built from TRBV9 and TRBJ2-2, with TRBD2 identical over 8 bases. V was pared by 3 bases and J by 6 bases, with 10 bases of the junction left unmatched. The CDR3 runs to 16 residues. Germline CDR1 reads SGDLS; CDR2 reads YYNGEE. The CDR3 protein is CASSDVAGRRSGELFF. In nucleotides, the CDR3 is TGTGCCAGCAGCGATGTAGCGGGGAGGAGGTCCGGGGAGCTGTTTTTT.

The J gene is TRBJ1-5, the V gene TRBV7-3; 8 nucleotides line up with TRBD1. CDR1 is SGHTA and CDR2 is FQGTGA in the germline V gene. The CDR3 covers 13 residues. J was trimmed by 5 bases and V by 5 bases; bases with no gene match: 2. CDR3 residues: CASSKDRDQPQHF. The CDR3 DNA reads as TGTGCCAGCAGCAAGGACAGGGATCAGCCCCAGCATTTT.

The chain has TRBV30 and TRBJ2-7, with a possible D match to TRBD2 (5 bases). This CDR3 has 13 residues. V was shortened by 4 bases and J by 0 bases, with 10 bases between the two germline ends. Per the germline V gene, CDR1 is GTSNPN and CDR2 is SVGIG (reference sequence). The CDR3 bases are TGTGCCTGGATGAGAGGGAGCTCCTACGAGCAGTACTTC. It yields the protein CAWMRGSSYEQYF. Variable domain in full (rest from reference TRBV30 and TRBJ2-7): SQTIHQWPATLVQPVGSPLSLECTVEGTSNPNLYWYRQAAGRGLQLLFYSVGIGQISSEVPQNLSASRPQDRQFILSSKKLLLSDSGFYLCAWMRGSSYEQYFGPGTRLTVT.

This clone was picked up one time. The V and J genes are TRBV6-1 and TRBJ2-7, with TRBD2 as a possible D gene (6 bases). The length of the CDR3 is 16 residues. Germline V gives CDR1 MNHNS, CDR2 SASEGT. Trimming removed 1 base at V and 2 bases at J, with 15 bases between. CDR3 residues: CASSEVPGGRTYEQYF. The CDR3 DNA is TGTGCCAGCAGTGAAGTTCCTGGGGGGAGAACCTACGAGCAGTACTTC.

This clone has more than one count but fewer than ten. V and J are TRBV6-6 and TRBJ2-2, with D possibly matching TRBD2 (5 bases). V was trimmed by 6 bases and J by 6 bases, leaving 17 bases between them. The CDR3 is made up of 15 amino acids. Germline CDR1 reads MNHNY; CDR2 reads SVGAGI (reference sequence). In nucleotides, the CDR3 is TGTGCCAGCAGCTTACAACTAGTCTTCCCCGGGGAGCTGTTTTTT. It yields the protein CASSLQLVFPGELFF.

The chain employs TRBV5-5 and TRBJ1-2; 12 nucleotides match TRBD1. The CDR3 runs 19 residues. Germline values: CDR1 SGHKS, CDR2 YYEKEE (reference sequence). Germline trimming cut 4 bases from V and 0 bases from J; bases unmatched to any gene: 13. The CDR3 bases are TGTGCCAGCAGCGCTGCCCGCCCCGGGACAGGGGGCTCTAACTATGGCTACACCTTC. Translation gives CASSAARPGTGGSNYGYTF.

The CDR3 DNA follows: TGTGCCAGCAGTTTTCGGGTTAGCGGGAGAAGGGCAGATACGCAGTATTTT. As protein: CASSFRVSGRRADTQYF. The V gene is TRBV27, the J gene TRBJ2-3; 9 positions agree with TRBD2. The CDR3 runs 17 residues. The ends lost 3 bases at V and 4 bases at J; junction bases unmatched: 11. Germline CDR1 MNHEY, CDR2 SMNVEV (reference sequence).

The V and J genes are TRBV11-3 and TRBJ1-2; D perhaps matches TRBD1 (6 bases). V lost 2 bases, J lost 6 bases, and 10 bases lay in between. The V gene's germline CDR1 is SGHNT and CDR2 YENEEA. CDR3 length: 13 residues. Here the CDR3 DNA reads TGTGCCAGCAGCTTACGCGGGGGCGATGGCTACACCTTC. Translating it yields CASSLRGGDGYTF.

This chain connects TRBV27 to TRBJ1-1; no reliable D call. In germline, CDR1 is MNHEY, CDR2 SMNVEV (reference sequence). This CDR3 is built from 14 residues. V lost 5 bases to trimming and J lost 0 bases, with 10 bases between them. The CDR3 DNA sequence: TGTGCCAGCAGTCTACGGGGTATGAACACTGAAGCTTTCTTT. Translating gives CASSLRGMNTEAFF.

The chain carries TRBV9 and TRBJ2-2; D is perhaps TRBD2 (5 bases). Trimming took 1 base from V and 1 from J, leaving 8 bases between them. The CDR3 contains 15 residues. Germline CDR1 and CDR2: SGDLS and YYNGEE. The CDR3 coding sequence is TGTGCCAGCAGCGTAAGCCGGGAGAACACCGGGGAGCTGTTTTTT. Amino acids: CASSVSRENTGELFF. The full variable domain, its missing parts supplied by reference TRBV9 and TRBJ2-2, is DSGVTQTPKHLITATGQRVTLRCSPRSGDLSVYWYQQSLDQGLQFLIQYYNGEERAKGNILERFSAQQFPDLHSELNLSSLELGDSALYFCASSVSRENTGELFFGEGSRLTVL.

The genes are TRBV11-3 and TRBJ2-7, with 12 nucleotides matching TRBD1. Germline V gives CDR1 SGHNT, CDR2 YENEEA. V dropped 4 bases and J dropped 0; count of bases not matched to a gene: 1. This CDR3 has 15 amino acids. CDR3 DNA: TGTGCCAGCAGCTCGGGACAGGGGGCCTCCTACGAGCAGTACTTC. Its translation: CASSSGQGASYEQYF.

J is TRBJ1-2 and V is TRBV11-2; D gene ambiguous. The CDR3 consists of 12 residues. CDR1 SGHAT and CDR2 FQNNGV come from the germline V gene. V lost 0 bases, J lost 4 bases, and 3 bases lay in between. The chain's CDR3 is CASSLDSYGYTF. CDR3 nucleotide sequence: TGTGCCAGCAGCTTAGACAGCTATGGCTACACCTTC.

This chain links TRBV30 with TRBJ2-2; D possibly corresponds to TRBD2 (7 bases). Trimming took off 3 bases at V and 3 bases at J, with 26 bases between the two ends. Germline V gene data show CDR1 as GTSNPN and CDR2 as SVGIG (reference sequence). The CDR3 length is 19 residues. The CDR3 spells CAWRPPTRVGGGDTGELFF. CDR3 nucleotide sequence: TGTGCCTGGAGACCCCCGACAAGGGTTGGGGGGGGCGACACCGGGGAGCTGTTTTTT.

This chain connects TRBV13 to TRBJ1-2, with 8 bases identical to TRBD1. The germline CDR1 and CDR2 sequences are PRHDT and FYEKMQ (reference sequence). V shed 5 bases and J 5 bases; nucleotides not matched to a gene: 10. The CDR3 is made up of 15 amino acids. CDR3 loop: CASSRLGQGGYGYTF. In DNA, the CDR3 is TGTGCCAGCAGCCGGCTAGGACAGGGAGGATATGGCTACACCTTC.

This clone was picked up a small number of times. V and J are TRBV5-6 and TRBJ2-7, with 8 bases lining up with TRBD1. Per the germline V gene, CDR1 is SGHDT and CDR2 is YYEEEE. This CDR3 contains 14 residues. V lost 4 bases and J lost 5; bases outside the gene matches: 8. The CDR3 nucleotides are TGTGCCAGCAGCCTACCAGGGGGCGGTCACGAGCAGTACTTC. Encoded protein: CASSLPGGGHEQYF. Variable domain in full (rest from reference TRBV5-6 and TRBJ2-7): DAGVTQSPTHLIKTRGQQVTLRCSPKSGHDTVSWYQQALGQGPQFIFQYYEEEERQRGNFPDRFSGHQFPNYSSELNVNALLLGDSALYLCASSLPGGGHEQYFGPGTRLTVT.

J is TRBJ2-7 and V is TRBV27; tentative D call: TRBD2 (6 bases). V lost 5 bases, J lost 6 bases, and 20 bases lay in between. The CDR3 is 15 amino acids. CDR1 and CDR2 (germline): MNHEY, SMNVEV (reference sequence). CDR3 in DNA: TGTGCCAGCAGTCATGGAGCGGGTGTTCCTCGCGAGCAGTACTTC. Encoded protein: CASSHGAGVPREQYF.

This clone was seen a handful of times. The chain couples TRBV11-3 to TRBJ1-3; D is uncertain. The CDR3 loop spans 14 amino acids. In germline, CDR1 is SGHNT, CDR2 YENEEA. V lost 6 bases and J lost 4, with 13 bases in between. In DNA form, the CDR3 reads TGTGCCAGCAGAAGCGACCTAACCGGAAACACCATATATTTT. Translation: CASRSDLTGNTIYF.

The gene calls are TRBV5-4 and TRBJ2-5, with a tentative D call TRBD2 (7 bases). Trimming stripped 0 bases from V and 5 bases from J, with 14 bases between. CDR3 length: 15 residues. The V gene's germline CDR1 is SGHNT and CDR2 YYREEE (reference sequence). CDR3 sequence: CASSLVAGAHETQYF. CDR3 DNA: TGTGCCAGCAGCTTGGTCGCGGGGGCGCATGAGACCCAGTACTTC.

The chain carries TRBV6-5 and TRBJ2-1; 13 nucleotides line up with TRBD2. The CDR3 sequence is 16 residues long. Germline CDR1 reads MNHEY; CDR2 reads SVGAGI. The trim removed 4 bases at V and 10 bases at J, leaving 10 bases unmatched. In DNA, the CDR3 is TGTGCCAGCAGTTTACGGACTAGCGGGAGAATGATGGAGCAGTTCTTC. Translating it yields CASSLRTSGRMMEQFF.

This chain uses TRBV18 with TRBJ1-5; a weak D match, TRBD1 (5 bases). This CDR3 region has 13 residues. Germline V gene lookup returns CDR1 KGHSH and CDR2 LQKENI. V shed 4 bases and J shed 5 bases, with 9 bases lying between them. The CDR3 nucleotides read TGTGCCAGCTCACAGGGGAGGGATCAGCCCCAGCATTTT. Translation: CASSQGRDQPQHF.

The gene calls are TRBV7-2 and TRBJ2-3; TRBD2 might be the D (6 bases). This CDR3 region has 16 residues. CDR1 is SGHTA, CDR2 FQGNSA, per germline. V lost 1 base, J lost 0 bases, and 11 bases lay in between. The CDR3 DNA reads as TGTGCCAGCAGCTTAGTCGGGGGAGGCAGCACAGATACGCAGTATTTT. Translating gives CASSLVGGGSTDTQYF.

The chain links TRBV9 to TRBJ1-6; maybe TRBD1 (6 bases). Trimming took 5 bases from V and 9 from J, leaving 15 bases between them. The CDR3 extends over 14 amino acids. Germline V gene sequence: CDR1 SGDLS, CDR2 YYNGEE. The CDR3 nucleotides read TGTGCCAGCAGTGAGTACGGACAGTTTTCACCCCTCCACTTT. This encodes CASSEYGQFSPLHF. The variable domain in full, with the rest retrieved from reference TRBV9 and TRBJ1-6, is DSGVTQTPKHLITATGQRVTLRCSPRSGDLSVYWYQQSLDQGLQFLIQYYNGEERAKGNILERFSAQQFPDLHSELNLSSLELGDSALYFCASSEYGQFSPLHFGNGTRLTVT.

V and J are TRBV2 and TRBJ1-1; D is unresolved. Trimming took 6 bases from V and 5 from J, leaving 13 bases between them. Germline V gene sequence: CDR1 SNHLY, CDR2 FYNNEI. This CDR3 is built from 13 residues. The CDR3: CASSGNTATEAFF. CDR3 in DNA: TGTGCCAGCAGCGGGAACACGGCGACTGAAGCTTTCTTT.

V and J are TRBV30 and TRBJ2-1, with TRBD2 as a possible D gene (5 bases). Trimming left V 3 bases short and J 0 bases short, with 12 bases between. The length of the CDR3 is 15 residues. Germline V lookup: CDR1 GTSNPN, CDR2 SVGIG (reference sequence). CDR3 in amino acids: CAWRRTGSSYNEQFF. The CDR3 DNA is TGTGCCTGGAGGAGGACGGGGAGCTCCTACAATGAGCAGTTCTTC.

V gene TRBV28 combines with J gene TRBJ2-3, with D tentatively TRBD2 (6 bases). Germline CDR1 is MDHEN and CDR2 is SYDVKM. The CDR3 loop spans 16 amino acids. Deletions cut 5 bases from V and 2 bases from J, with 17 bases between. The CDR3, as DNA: TGTGCCAGCAGTCAGGGACTGGACTGGACCACAGATACGCAGTATTTT. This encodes CASSQGLDWTTDTQYF.